This T cell receptor (beta chain) was captured by sequencing in a study of cytomegalovirus exposure and HLA in healthy donors. Comments on this clone: The antigen is unknown.

Study outcomes and limitations: TCR beta chains associated with HLA were, in a later analysis, more clonally expanded than equally common others. In a later analysis, at a false discovery rate of 0.05, fewer than 20,000 TCR beta sequences matched HLA alleles. As a later analysis showed, a missense DCLRE1C variant was linked to trimming of TCR beta V- and J-genes.

It was healthy bone marrow donors who served as donors. 60 Vbeta and 13 Jbeta primers were used in PCR. The assay was immunoSEQ multiplex PCR, and TCRdb's table has in-frame clones only and misses some. This table holds some 150,000 clones, around 80% found once. Germline-derived CDR1 and CDR2 are KGHSH and LQKENI. V was cut by 3 bases and J by 0 bases, with 15 bases left in between. The length of the CDR3 is 16 residues. This TCR derives from a man aged 18 to 29 in good health and CMV-seropositive. The chain employs TRBV18 and TRBJ2-7; TRBD2 is a possible D gene (5 bases). Sequenced sample: PBMCs. The CDR3 loop is CASSPGSLFPSYEQYF. CDR3 DNA sequence: TGTGCCAGCTCACCGGGGAGTCTTTTCCCCTCCTACGAGCAGTACTTC. The full variable domain, its missing parts supplied by reference TRBV18 and TRBJ2-7, is NAGVMQNPRHLVRRRGQEARLRCSPMKGHSHVYWYRQLPEEGLKFMVYLQKENIIDESGMPKERFSAEFPKEGPSILRIQQVVRGDSAAYFCASSPGSLFPSYEQYFGPGTRLTVT.